These T cell receptor beta chains were read from a single sample in a study of blood T cell repertoires in COVID-19. Profiling relied on immunoSEQ multiplex PCR, and the TCRdb table lists in-frame clones only, not all of them. The table lists about 24,000 clones, approximately 86% of them singletons. The sequenced sample consisted of peripheral blood. The receptors come from a human donor with acute or convalescent COVID-19. The donor label of this sample is uncertain. CDR3s include the opening cysteine and the closing phenylalanine or tryptophan. D genes are given only for firm matches. Size is stated for part of the rows, as once, few or many counts, or as a class when the clone is expanded.

j_call clone_size d_call v_call cdr3_nt cdr3_aa
TRBJ2-2 - - TRBV4-2 TGTGCCAGCAGCCCAGCAGGGGGGATCGCGAACACCGGGGAGCTGTTTTTT CASSPAGGIANTGELFF
TRBJ2-3 once TRBD1 TRBV29-1 TGCAGCGTTGCCGACAGGGGCTCAGATACGCAGTATTTT CSVADRGSDTQYF
TRBJ2-3 - - TRBV12-5 TGTGCTAGTGGTTTTGGAGGGGGGGGCACAGATACGCAGTATTTT CASGFGGGGTDTQYF
TRBJ2-1 - TRBD2 TRBV7-2 TGTGCCAGCAGCTTAGCTAGCGGGGTTTACAATGAGCAGTTCTTC CASSLASGVYNEQFF
TRBJ1-1 - TRBD1 TRBV19 TGTGCCAGAAGTATAGAGGGGGTCAGGGGGACGCGCACTGAAGCTTTCTTT CARSIEGVRGTRTEAFF
TRBJ1-2 - - TRBV7-9 TGTGCCAGCAGCTTAGAGAGTCTAGCGTTAGGCGGCTACACCTTC CASSLESLALGGYTF
TRBJ1-4 - - TRBV15 TGTGCCACCAGCAGAGATCAGGGGGAAAAACTGTTTTTT CATSRDQGEKLFF
TRBJ1-1 - - TRBV9 TGTACCAGCAGCGTAGACCCCACGGGGACTGAAGCTTTCTTT CTSSVDPTGTEAFF
TRBJ1-1 once - TRBV5-1 TGCGCCAGCAGCTTGGCCGCGGGGGGCGGGACTGAAGCTTTCTTT CASSLAAGGGTEAFF
TRBJ2-1 - - TRBV11-2 TGTGCCAGCAGCCATGCGGGGACCCTTAGGTGGGATGAGCAGTTCTTC CASSHAGTLRWDEQFF